The entry that follows covers one TCR beta chain sequence. Some clones are missing from TCRdb's copy, which holds only in-frame ones; the method was immunoSEQ multiplex PCR. The sample contains roughly 65,000 clones, 85% of which appear only once. Autoimmune disease history or systemic immunosuppression barred patients. The data are from a study of OX40 agonist ivuxolimab in advanced cancers. Whole-study context: An anti-OX40 (CD134) antibody with agonistic activity, ivuxolimab, was administered to patients.

The CDR3 consists of 14 residues. CDR1 is SQVTM, CDR2 ANQGSEA, per germline. With 4 bases removed from V and 1 base from J, the gap between germline ends came to 12 bases. The chain joins TRBV29-1 to TRBJ2-3; tentatively, D is TRBD2 (7 bases). This clonotype was sampled from an adult with an advanced solid tumor such as melanoma, head and neck, liver or kidney cancer. The starting material was CD4+ or CD8+ T cells sorted from blood, obtained in a trial of the OX40 agonist ivuxolimab. The CDR3 DNA is TGCAGCGTTGTGGGGGGGACACGCACAGATACGCAGTATTTT. The encoded protein is CSVVGGTRTDTQYF.